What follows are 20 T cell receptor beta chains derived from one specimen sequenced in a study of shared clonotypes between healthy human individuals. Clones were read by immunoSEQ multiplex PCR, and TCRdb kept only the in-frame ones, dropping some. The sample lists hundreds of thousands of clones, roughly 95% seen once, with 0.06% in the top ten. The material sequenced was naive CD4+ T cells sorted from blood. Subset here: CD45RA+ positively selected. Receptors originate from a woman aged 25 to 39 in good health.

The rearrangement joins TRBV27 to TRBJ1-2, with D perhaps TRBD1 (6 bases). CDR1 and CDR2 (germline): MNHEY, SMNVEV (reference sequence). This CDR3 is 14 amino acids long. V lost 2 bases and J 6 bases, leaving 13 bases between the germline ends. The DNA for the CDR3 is TGTGCCAGCAGTTTACAGGGGAGCGCCGATGGCTACACCTTC. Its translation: CASSLQGSADGYTF.

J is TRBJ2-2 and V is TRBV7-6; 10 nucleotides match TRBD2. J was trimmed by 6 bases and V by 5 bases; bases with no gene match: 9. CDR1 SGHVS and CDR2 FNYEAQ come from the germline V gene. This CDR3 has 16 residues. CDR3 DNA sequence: TGTGCCAGCAGCATAGGCGCCGGGACTAGCGCCGGGGAGCTGTTTTTT. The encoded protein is CASSIGAGTSAGELFF.

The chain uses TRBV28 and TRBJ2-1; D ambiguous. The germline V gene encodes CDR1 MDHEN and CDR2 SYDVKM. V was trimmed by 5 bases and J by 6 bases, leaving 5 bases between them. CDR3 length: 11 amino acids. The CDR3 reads CASSDSNEQFF. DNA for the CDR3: TGTGCCAGCAGTGATAGCAATGAGCAGTTCTTC.

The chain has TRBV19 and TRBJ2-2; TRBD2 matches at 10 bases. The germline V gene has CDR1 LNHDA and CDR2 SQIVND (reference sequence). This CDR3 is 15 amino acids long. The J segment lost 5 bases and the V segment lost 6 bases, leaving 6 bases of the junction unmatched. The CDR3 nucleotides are TGTGCCAGTAGCCGACTAGCGGGCGAGACCGGGGAGCTGTTTTTT. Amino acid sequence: CASSRLAGETGELFF.

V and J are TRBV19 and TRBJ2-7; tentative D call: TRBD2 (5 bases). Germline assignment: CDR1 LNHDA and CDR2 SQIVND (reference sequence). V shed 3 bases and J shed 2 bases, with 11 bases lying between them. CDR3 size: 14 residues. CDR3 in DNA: TGTGCCAGTAGTATCTGGACGGGAACCTACGAGCAGTACTTC. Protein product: CASSIWTGTYEQYF.

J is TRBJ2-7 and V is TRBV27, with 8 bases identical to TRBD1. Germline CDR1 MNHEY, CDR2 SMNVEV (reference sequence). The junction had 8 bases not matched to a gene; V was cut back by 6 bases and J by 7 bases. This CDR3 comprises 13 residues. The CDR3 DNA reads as TGTGCCAGCAGACGGACAGGGTCCCAGGAGCAGTACTTC. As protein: CASRRTGSQEQYF.

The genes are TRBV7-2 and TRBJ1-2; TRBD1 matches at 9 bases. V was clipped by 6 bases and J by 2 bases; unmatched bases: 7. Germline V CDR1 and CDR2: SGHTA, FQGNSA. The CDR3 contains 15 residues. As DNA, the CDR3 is TGTGCCAGCAGGAGCGGCGGACAGGGGAACTATGGCTACACCTTC. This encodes CASRSGGQGNYGYTF. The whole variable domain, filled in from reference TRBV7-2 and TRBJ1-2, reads GAGVSQSPSNKVTEKGKDVELRCDPISGHTALYWYRQSLGQGLEFLIYFQGNSAPDKSGLPSDRFSAERTGGSVSTLTIQRTQQEDSAVYLCASRSGGQGNYGYTFGSGTRLTVV.

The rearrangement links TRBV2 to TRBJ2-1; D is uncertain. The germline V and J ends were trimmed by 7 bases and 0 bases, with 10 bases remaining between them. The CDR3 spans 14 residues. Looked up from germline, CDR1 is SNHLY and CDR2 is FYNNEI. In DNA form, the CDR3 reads TGTGCCAGCAATCGCGCCAGCTCCTACAATGAGCAGTTCTTC. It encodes CASNRASSYNEQFF.

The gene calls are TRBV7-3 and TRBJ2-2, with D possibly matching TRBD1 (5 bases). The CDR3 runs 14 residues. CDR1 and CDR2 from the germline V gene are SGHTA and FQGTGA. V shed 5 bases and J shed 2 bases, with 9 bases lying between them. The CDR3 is CASSGHQNTGELFF. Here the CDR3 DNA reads TGTGCCAGCAGCGGACACCAAAACACCGGGGAGCTGTTTTTT. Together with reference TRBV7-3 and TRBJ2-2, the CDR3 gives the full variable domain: GAGVSQTPSNKVTEKGKYVELRCDPISGHTALYWYRQSLGQGPEFLIYFQGTGAADDSGLPNDRFFAVRPEGSVSTLKIQRTERGDSAVYLCASSGHQNTGELFFGEGSRLTVL.

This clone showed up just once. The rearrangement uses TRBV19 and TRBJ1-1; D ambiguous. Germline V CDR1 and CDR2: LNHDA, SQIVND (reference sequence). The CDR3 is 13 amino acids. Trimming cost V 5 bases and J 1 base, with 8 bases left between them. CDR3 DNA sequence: TGTGCCAGTAGTTTCGCGGAGAACACTGAAGCTTTCTTT. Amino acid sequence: CASSFAENTEAFF.

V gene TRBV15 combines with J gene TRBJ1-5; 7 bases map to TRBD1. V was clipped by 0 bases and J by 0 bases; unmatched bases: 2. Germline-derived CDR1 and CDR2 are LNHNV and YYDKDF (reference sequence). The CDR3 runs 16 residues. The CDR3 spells CATSRDDRVSNQPQHF. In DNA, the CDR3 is TGTGCCACCAGCAGAGATGACAGGGTTAGCAATCAGCCCCAGCATTTT.

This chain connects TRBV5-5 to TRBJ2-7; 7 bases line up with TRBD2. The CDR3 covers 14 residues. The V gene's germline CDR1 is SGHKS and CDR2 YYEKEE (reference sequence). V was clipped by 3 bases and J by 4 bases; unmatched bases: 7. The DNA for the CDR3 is TGTGCCAGCAGCTCCCCCGGGGGGAAGTACGAGCAGTACTTC. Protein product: CASSSPGGKYEQYF.

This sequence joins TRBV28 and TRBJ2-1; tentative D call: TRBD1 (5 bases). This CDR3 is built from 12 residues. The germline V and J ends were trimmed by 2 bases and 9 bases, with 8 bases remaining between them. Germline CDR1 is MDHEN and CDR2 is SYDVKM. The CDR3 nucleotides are TGTGCCAGCAGTTTACAGGGCTTTGAGCAGTTCTTC. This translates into CASSLQGFEQFF.

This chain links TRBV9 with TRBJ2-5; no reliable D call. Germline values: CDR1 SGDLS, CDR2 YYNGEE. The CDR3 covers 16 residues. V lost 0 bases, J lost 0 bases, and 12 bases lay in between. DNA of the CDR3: TGTGCCAGCAGCGTAGGGGTCGAGTCGTACCAAGAGACCCAGTACTTC. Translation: CASSVGVESYQETQYF.

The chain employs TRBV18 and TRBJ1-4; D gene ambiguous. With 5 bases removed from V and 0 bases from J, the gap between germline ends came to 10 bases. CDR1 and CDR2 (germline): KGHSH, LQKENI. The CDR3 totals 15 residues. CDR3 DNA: TGTGCCAGCTCATGGCGGCGGACAACTAATGAAAAACTGTTTTTT. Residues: CASSWRRTTNEKLFF. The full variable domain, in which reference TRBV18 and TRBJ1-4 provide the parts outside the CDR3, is NAGVMQNPRHLVRRRGQEARLRCSPMKGHSHVYWYRQLPEEGLKFMVYLQKENIIDESGMPKERFSAEFPKEGPSILRIQQVVRGDSAAYFCASSWRRTTNEKLFFGSGTQLSVL.

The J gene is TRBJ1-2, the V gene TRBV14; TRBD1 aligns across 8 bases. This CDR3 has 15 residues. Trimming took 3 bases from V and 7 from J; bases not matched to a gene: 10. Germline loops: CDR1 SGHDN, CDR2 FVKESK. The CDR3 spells CASSQTTGGHFGYTF. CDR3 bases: TGTGCCAGCAGCCAGACAACAGGGGGTCACTTTGGCTACACCTTC. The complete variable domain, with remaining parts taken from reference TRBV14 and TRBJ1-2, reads EAGVTQFPSHSVIEKGQTVTLRCDPISGHDNLYWYRRVMGKEIKFLLHFVKESKQDESGMPNNRFLAERTGGTYSTLKVQPAELEDSGVYFCASSQTTGGHFGYTFGSGTRLTVV.

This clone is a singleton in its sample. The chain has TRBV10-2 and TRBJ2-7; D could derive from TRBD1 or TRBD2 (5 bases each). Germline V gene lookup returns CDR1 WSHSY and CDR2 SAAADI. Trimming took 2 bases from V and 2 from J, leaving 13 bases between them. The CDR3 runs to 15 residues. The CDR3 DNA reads TGCGCCAGCAGTGAGGGAACAGGACTTACCTACGAGCAGTACTTC. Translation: CASSEGTGLTYEQYF.

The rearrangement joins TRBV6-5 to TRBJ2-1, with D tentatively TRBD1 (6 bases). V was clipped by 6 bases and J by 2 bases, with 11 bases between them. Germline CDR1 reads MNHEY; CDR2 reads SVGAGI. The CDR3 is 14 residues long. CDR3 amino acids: CASSPGVAYNEQFF. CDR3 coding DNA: TGTGCCAGCAGCCCAGGGGTTGCCTACAATGAGCAGTTCTTC.

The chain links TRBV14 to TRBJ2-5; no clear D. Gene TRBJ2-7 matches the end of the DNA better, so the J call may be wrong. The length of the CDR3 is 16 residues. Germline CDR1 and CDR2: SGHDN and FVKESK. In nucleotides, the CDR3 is TGTGCCAGCAGCAGCCAACTTGCTCGAACCTTCTACGAGCAGTACTTC. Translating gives CASSSQLARTFYEQYF.

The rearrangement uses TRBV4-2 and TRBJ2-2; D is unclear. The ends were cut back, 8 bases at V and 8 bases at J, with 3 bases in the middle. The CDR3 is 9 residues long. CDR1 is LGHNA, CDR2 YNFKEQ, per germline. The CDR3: CASGGELFF. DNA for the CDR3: TGTGCCAGCGGGGGGGAGCTGTTTTTT.